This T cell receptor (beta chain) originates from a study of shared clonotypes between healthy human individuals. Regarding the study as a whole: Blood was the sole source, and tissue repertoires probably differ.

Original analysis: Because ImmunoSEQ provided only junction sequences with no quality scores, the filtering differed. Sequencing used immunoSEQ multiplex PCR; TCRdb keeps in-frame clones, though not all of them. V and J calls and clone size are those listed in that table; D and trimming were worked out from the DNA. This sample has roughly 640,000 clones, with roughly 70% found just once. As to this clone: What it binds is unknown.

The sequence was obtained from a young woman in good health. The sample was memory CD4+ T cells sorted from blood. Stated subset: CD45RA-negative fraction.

CDR3 residues: CASAARDRGRVEAFF. CDR3 in DNA: TGTGCCAGCGCCGCCCGGGACAGGGGACGGGTTGAAGCTTTCTTT. The V gene is TRBV27, the J gene TRBJ1-1, with TRBD1 matching over 10 bases. In germline, CDR1 is MNHEY, CDR2 SMNVEV (reference sequence). The CDR3 runs to 15 residues. Trimming cost V 8 bases and J 7 bases; bases outside gene matches: 13.